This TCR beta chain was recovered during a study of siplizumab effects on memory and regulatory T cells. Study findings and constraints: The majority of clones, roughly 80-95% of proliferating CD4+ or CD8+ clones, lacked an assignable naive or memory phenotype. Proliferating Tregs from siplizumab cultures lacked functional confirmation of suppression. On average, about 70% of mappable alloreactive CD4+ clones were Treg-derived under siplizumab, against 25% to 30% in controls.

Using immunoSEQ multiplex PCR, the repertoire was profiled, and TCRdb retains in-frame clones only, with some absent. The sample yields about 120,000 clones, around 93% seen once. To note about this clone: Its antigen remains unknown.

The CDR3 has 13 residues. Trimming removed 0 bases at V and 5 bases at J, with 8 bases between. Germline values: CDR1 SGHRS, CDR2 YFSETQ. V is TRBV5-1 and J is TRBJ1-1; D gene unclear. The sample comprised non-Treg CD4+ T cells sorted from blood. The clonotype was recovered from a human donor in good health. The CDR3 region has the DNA TGCGCCAGCAGCTTGGAGGCGTTAACTGAAGCTTTCTTT. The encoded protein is CASSLEALTEAFF.